The 18 T cell receptor beta chains listed next were all sequenced from one sample in a study of metastatic and nonmetastatic thyroid tumors. No treatment had been given to any patient before thyroid surgery. TCRdb reanalyzed the PCR reads with MiXCR. The sample lists some 20,000 clones, roughly 38% seen once, with over 25% in the top ten. The sequenced material came from tumor tissue. Every receptor here comes from a female donor with papillary thyroid cancer or a benign thyroid nodule (not recorded which). Some clones in this sample may be carry-over from other donors' samples.

This chain uses TRBV4-2 with TRBJ2-1, with TRBD1 matching 9 bases. V shed 0 bases and J 14 bases; nucleotides not matched to a gene: 8. CDR1 is LGHNA and CDR2 is YNFKEQ in the germline V gene. The CDR3 length is 14 residues. CDR3 sequence: CASSQEDSGTGKFF. The CDR3 DNA follows: TGTGCCAGCAGCCAAGAGGATTCGGGGACAGGGAAGTTCTTC.

The chain combines TRBV30 with TRBJ1-2, with 7 bases matching TRBD1. The germline CDR1 and CDR2 sequences are GTSNPN and SVGIG (reference sequence). J was trimmed by 6 bases and V by 0 bases; bases with no gene match: 4. The CDR3 consists of 13 residues. The CDR3 loop reads CAWSVGGLDGYTF. DNA of the CDR3: TGTGCCTGGAGTGTAGGGGGCTTGGATGGCTACACCTTC.

The V call is TRBV11-2, the J call TRBJ2-1; D not certain. Germline loops: CDR1 SGHAT, CDR2 FQNNGV. This CDR3 has 16 amino acids. The V gene lost 3 bases and the J gene lost 0 bases, with 12 bases spanning the gap. The CDR3, as DNA: TGTGCCAGCAGCTTCGGACGACTGGGCTCCTACAATGAGCAGTTCTTC. As protein: CASSFGRLGSYNEQFF. The full variable domain, its missing parts supplied by reference TRBV11-2 and TRBJ2-1, is EAGVAQSPRYKIIEKRQSVAFWCNPISGHATLYWYQQILGQGPKLLIQFQNNGVVDDSQLPKDRFSAERLKGVDSTLKIQPAKLEDSAVYLCASSFGRLGSYNEQFFGPGTRLTVL.

This clone has only a few counts. The rearrangement joins TRBV6-2 or TRBV6-3 to TRBJ2-2, with D perhaps TRBD2 (5 bases). Germline loops: CDR1 MNHEY, CDR2 SVGEGT. Trimming stripped 3 bases from V and 7 bases from J, with 9 bases between. The CDR3 is 13 amino acids. The CDR3 loop is CASSYKEVGELFF. Here the CDR3 DNA reads TGTGCCAGCAGTTATAAGGAGGTCGGGGAGCTGTTTTTT.

The gene calls are TRBV30 and TRBJ2-7; a weak D match, TRBD2 (5 bases). V shed 4 bases and J shed 1 base, with 11 bases lying between them. The length of the CDR3 is 13 residues. Germline CDR1 reads GTSNPN; CDR2 reads SVGIG (reference sequence). CDR3 nucleotide sequence: TGTGCCTGGAACGACGAGGGTTCCTACGAGCAGTACTTC. This sequence encodes CAWNDEGSYEQYF.

This clone has only one observation. The chain joins TRBV20-1 to TRBJ1-6; no clear D gene. Germline CDR1 is DFQATT and CDR2 is SNEGSKA (reference sequence). The V end lost 1 base, the J end lost 4 bases, and 8 bases lay between the germline ends. The CDR3 is made up of 14 amino acids. CDR3 sequence reads: CSARVGVYNSPLHF. The CDR3 DNA follows: TGCAGTGCTAGAGTAGGAGTTTATAATTCACCCCTCCACTTT.

The chain carries TRBV28 and TRBJ2-2, with 7 bases lining up with TRBD1. This CDR3 contains 18 residues. Trimming took 4 bases from V and 0 from J; bases not matched to a gene: 11. Germline-derived CDR1 and CDR2 are MDHEN and SYDVKM. The CDR3 loop reads CASSSPLPTGPNTGELFF. The CDR3 nucleotides read TGTGCCAGCAGTTCCCCCCTACCGACAGGGCCGAACACCGGGGAGCTGTTTTTT.

CDR3 sequence: CASSPNPLVSEQYF. DNA for the CDR3: TGTGCCAGCTCACCAAATCCTCTAGTCTCCGAGCAGTACTTC. V usage is TRBV18 and J usage is TRBJ2-7; D not certain. The V gene lost 2 bases and the J gene lost 6 bases, with 14 bases spanning the gap. This CDR3 is built from 14 residues. The germline V gene has CDR1 KGHSH and CDR2 LQKENI.

This clone was counted ten times or more. The chain uses TRBV11-1 and TRBJ2-3, with 7 nucleotides matching TRBD1. CDR1 is SGHAT and CDR2 is FQDESV in the germline V gene (reference sequence). With V trimmed by 5 bases and J by 1 base, 6 bases remained unmatched. The CDR3 is 15 amino acids. The CDR3 coding sequence is TGTGCCAGCAGCGGCAGGGGGTTTCGCACAGATACGCAGTATTTT. This gives the protein CASSGRGFRTDTQYF.

The chain uses TRBV11-2 and TRBJ2-3; 10 nucleotides align to TRBD2. Unmatched junction bases numbered 13, after V lost 2 bases and J lost 5 bases. Germline CDR1 reads SGHAT; CDR2 reads FQNNGV. This CDR3 has 18 residues. The CDR3 bases are TGTGCCAGCAGCTTACAGCAGCAAAGCGGGAGGGATGAAGATACGCAGTATTTT. Residues: CASSLQQQSGRDEDTQYF.

The chain uses TRBV10-3 and TRBJ2-1, with D perhaps TRBD2 (5 bases). The CDR3 sequence is 13 residues long. With 6 bases removed from V and 9 bases from J, the gap between germline ends came to 15 bases. The germline CDR1 and CDR2 sequences are ENHRY and SYGVKD. CDR3 coding DNA: TGTGCCATCAGGAGAGTAACTAGTTCTGAGCAGTTCTTC. It specifies CAIRRVTSSEQFF.

This clone was detected only a few times. This chain joins TRBV12-3 or TRBV12-4 and TRBJ1-2; 8 bases agree with TRBD1. V trimming: 6 bases; J trimming: 7 bases; junction bases outside the gene matches: 10. The CDR3 loop spans 14 amino acids. CDR3 coding DNA: TGTGCCAGCAGCCTGGACAGGGCCCCGAGTGGCTACACCTTC. This codes for CASSLDRAPSGYTF.

In its sample, this clone was seen many times. Other DNA sequences within the sample encode an identical CDR3. This sequence joins TRBV27 and TRBJ2-3; 7 positions match TRBD2. The CDR3 runs to 16 residues. After removal of 4 bases from V and 1 base from J, the junction contained 8 bases not matched to a gene. Germline CDR1 and CDR2: MNHEY and SMNVEV (reference sequence). As DNA, the CDR3 is TGTGCCAGCAGTTCCCGACTAGCCGGGGGCACAGATACGCAGTATTTT. Its translation is CASSSRLAGGTDTQYF.

The V and J genes are TRBV4-1 and TRBJ2-7; 7 positions agree with TRBD2. Germline V gene lookup returns CDR1 MGHRA and CDR2 YSYEKL. The CDR3 spans 18 residues. The V gene end was trimmed by 2 bases and the J gene end by 7 bases; junction bases not matched to a gene: 20. CDR3: CASSQSFSGGLSPGEQYF. The CDR3 region has the DNA TGCGCCAGCAGCCAAAGTTTCTCCGGGGGGTTGTCTCCGGGTGAGCAGTACTTC.

This clone was seen a handful of times. The chain employs TRBV28 and TRBJ2-1; perhaps TRBD1 as D (5 bases). The CDR3 is 15 amino acids. V was trimmed by 3 bases and J by 1 base, leaving 10 bases between them. Per the germline V gene, CDR1 is MDHEN and CDR2 is SYDVKM. The CDR3 DNA reads as TGTGCCAGCAGTTTGAAGTGGACATCCTACAATGAGCAGTTCTTC. Residues: CASSLKWTSYNEQFF.

The V call is TRBV19, the J call TRBJ2-1; D uncertain. The germline V gene encodes CDR1 LNHDA and CDR2 SQIVND (reference sequence). V dropped 5 bases and J dropped 0 bases, with 11 bases sitting between them. This CDR3 has 15 amino acids. The CDR3 nucleotides are TGTGCCAGTAGTGAATACGCCAGCTCCTACAATGAGCAGTTCTTC. Translating it yields CASSEYASSYNEQFF. Variable domain in full (rest from reference TRBV19 and TRBJ2-1): DGGITQSPKYLFRKEGQNVTLSCEQNLNHDAMYWYRQDPGQGLRLIYYSQIVNDFQKGDIAEGYSVSREKKESFPLTVTSAQKNPTAFYLCASSEYASSYNEQFFGPGTRLTVL.

CDR3: CASSLRINSGGNQETQYF. CDR3 DNA sequence: TGTGCCAGCAGCTTAAGGATTAATAGCGGAGGAAATCAAGAGACCCAGTACTTC. The chain uses TRBV11-2 and TRBJ2-5, with D maybe TRBD2 (6 bases). CDR1 and CDR2 from the germline V gene are SGHAT and FQNNGV. The CDR3 sequence is 18 residues long. V shed 2 bases and J shed 2 bases, with 21 bases lying between them. The full variable domain, its missing parts supplied by reference TRBV11-2 and TRBJ2-5, is EAGVAQSPRYKIIEKRQSVAFWCNPISGHATLYWYQQILGQGPKLLIQFQNNGVVDDSQLPKDRFSAERLKGVDSTLKIQPAKLEDSAVYLCASSLRINSGGNQETQYFGPGTRLLVL.

The chain is built from TRBV4-1 and TRBJ2-7, with D perhaps TRBD1 or TRBD2 (5 bases each). The germline CDR1 and CDR2 sequences are MGHRA and YSYEKL. Trimming removed 5 bases at V and 2 bases at J, with 16 bases between. This CDR3 spans 15 amino acids. The CDR3 coding sequence is TGCGCCAGCAGCGTCCTCCACCGGGGCCCCTACGAGCAGTACTTC. This translates into CASSVLHRGPYEQYF.